Listed below are T cell receptor beta chains from one sample, sequenced in a study of cytomegalovirus exposure and HLA in healthy donors. Profiling relied on immunoSEQ multiplex PCR, and the TCRdb table lists in-frame clones only, not all of them. The sample contains 200,000 or so clones, approximately 82% of which appear only once. Sequenced sample: PBMCs. Receptors originate from a young man in good health and CMV-seronegative. Both conserved end residues are part of each CDR3. D genes are given only for firm matches. Size tells how often a clone was seen (once, few, many) or the class of an expanded clone, and some rows leave it out.

j_call	v_call	clone_size	d_call	cdr3_nt	cdr3_aa
TRBJ2-1	TRBV7-7	few	TRBD2	TGTGCTAGCAGCCTACGACTAGCGGGGTACAATGAGCAGTTCTTC	CASSLRLAGYNEQFF
TRBJ1-1	TRBV9	NA	TRBD1	TGTGCCAGCAGCGTAGCGGGACAGAGAAGACAAGGGGCTTTCTTT	CASSVAGQRRQGAFF
TRBJ1-1	TRBV2	NA	TRBD1	TGTGCCAGCAGTTACGGACAGGGGAGACAAACTGAAGCTTTCTTT	CASSYGQGRQTEAFF
TRBJ1-1	TRBV16	NA	NA	TGTGCCAGCAGCCAATGGGCAGAAATGAACACTGGAGCTTTCTTT	CASSQWAEMNTGAFF
TRBJ2-7	TRBV7-7	NA	NA	TGTGCTAGCAGCTTAGCGTTCGGGGGAAGATACGAGCAGTACTTC	CASSLAFGGRYEQYF
TRBJ2-7	TRBV11-2	NA	TRBD1	TGTGCCAGCAGCAGACCCGGGACAGGTTCCTACGAGCAGTACTTC	CASSRPGTGSYEQYF
TRBJ2-1	TRBV10-2	NA	NA	TGCGCCAGCAGTGTCAGGATTGAGCAGTTCTTC	CASSVRIEQFF
TRBJ2-3	TRBV27	few	TRBD1	TGTGCCAGCAGTTTAGCTCGGGACAGGGCTTTTAATACGCAGTATTTT	CASSLARDRAFNTQYF
TRBJ2-1	TRBV7-2	NA	NA	TGTGCCAGCAGCTTGTCTAACTCGAACGAGCAGTTCTTC	CASSLSNSNEQFF
TRBJ1-2	TRBV9	NA	NA	TGTGCCAGCAGCTCTCAGGGGTTATCTTCCTCTGGCTACACCTTC	CASSSQGLSSSGYTF
TRBJ1-2	TRBV5-8	NA	TRBD1	TGTGCCAGCAGCTTGTTGGGCGAGGGGGCGAACTATGGCTACACCTTC	CASSLLGEGANYGYTF
TRBJ1-5	TRBV5-1	NA	TRBD1	TGCGCCAGCAGCTCATTATTGGGACAGGCAAATGGGGTCAATCAGCCCCAGCATTTT	CASSSLLGQANGVNQPQHF
TRBJ1-3	TRBV2	NA	NA	TGTGCCAGCGAAGGCGAGGGCTCTGGAAACACCATATATTTT	CASEGEGSGNTIYF
TRBJ2-1	TRBV10-3	NA	NA	TGTGCCATCAGTACCACAGGGCAGGGGCTACACTATGAGCAGTTCTTC	CAISTTGQGLHYEQFF
TRBJ2-5	TRBV7-9	NA	TRBD2	TGTGCCAGCAGCACGGGACTAGCGGCGCAAGAGACCCAGTACTTC	CASSTGLAAQETQYF
TRBJ2-7	TRBV30	NA	TRBD2	TGTGCCTGGAGTCAGAGAGGGAGGGCCTCCTACGAGCAGTACTTC	CAWSQRGRASYEQYF
TRBJ1-1	TRBV20-1	NA	NA	TGCAGTGCTAGGGCTAACACTGAAGCTTTCTTT	CSARANTEAFF
TRBJ2-7	TRBV2	NA	NA	TGTGCCAGCAGACTGGACTTGACCTACGAGCAGTATTTC	CASRLDLTYEQYF
TRBJ2-7	TRBV18	NA	NA	TGTGCCAGCTCACCCGGGACATCCGACCTAGGCGAGCAGTACTTC	CASSPGTSDLGEQYF
TRBJ1-1	TRBV25-1	few	NA	TGTGCCAGCCGAAGAGAGAACACTGAAGCTTTCTTT	CASRRENTEAFF
TRBJ1-4	TRBV9	few	TRBD1	TGTGCCAGCAGCGTCGACAGGGGAGGGGAAAAACTGTTTTTT	CASSVDRGGEKLFF
TRBJ1-5	TRBV19	once	NA	TGTGCCAGTACCAAAGAGGCGAGACCCAATCAGCCCCAGCATTTT	CASTKEARPNQPQHF
TRBJ2-1	TRBV7-9	NA	NA	TGTGCCAGCAGCTTAGGGACGGGAAGAAACTACAATGAGCAGTTCTTC	CASSLGTGRNYNEQFF
TRBJ2-3	TRBV14	NA	TRBD1	TGTGCCAGCAGCCACAGGGACAGGGTAGCGGATACGCAGTATTTT	CASSHRDRVADTQYF
TRBJ1-1	TRBV7-2	NA	TRBD1	TGTGCCAGCAGCTTAAGGTACAGGGGATTAACTGAAGCTTTCTTT	CASSLRYRGLTEAFF
TRBJ1-5	TRBV4-1	NA	NA	TGCGCCAGCAGCCAAGCAATCCAGGGGAGTCAGCCCCAGCATTTT	CASSQAIQGSQPQHF
TRBJ1-1	TRBV28	NA	TRBD1	TGTGCCAGCATCCCGCGGACAGGGGGCTCGGGCACTGAAGCTTTCTTT	CASIPRTGGSGTEAFF
TRBJ2-1	TRBV30	NA	TRBD1	TGTGCCTGGAGTGCCGGGACAGGGGGTATAGATGAGCAGTTCTTC	CAWSAGTGGIDEQFF
TRBJ1-1	TRBV6-5	NA	NA	TGTGCCACCTCGAGGGACTCGAACACTGAAGCTTTCTTT	CATSRDSNTEAFF
TRBJ1-3	TRBV2	NA	TRBD1	TGTGCCACCCGACAGGGGGCTGCCTCTGGAAACACCATATATTTT	CATRQGAASGNTIYF
TRBJ2-1	TRBV9	NA	TRBD2	TGTGCCAGCAGCCCTAGCGGGAGGAACTACAATGAGCAGTTCTTC	CASSPSGRNYNEQFF
TRBJ1-5	TRBV2	NA	NA	TGTGCCAGCAGCGATGCGGGGGGGCATCAGCCCCAGCATTTT	CASSDAGGHQPQHF
TRBJ2-5	TRBV21-1	few	NA	TGTGCCAGCAGCACACTAGCGGGAGGGCCGAGCCAAGAGACCCAGTACTTC	CASSTLAGGPSQETQYF
TRBJ2-7	TRBV6-5	NA	TRBD1	TGTGCCAGCAGTAGCCCCCGGGACAGGGCTCTCGAGCAGTACTTC	CASSSPRDRALEQYF
TRBJ2-5	TRBV21-1	NA	NA	TGTGCCAGCAGCCGCTACAGGGGAGATCAGGATAAAGAGACCCAGTACTTC	CASSRYRGDQDKETQYF
TRBJ1-2	TRBV20-1	NA	NA	TGCAGTGCTGGACAGCTCTATGGCTACACCTTC	CSAGQLYGYTF
TRBJ1-1	TRBV7-2	NA	NA	TGTGCCAGCAGCTTAAGGACTCCTGGGAACACTGAAGCTTTCTTT	CASSLRTPGNTEAFF
TRBJ1-3	TRBV7-3	NA	TRBD1	TGTGCCAGCAGCAGATCCGGGACAGGTTTTTTAGTTTGTGGAAACACCATATATTTT	CASSRSGTGFLVCGNTIYF
TRBJ2-2	TRBV27	NA	NA	TGTGCCAGCAGTTTATACAGGGCGGACACCGGGGAGCTGTTTTTT	CASSLYRADTGELFF
TRBJ2-2	TRBV7-8	NA	TRBD2	TGTGCCAGCAGCGTCTTAGCGGGGGAGAACATCGGGGAGCTGTTTTTT	CASSVLAGENIGELFF